This TCR beta chain was captured by sequencing in a study of cytomegalovirus exposure and HLA in healthy donors. General observations from the study: The study flagged roughly 160 TCR beta chains as cytomegalovirus-associated. Per published reports, the classifier diagnosed cytomegalovirus status with high specificity and sensitivity.

Clones were read by immunoSEQ multiplex PCR, and TCRdb kept only the in-frame ones, dropping some. Here the sample spans around 70,000 clones, 94% being singletons. It was the 120-subject validation cohort, separate from the approximately 680-subject first cohort, to which the donors belonged. Details on this clone: Its antigen is currently unknown.

The CDR3 has 15 amino acids. V lost 6 bases and J lost 6; bases outside the gene matches: 6. Germline lookup yields CDR1 SGHAT and CDR2 FQNNGV. Sample: PBMCs. The receptor comes from a man aged 18 to 35 in good health and CMV-seropositive. The V call is TRBV11-2, the J call TRBJ2-2; 11 bases are shared with TRBD2. The DNA of the CDR3 is TGTGCCAGCAGATTTAGCGGGAGGGCCTCCGGGGAGCTGTTTTTT. Protein product: CASRFSGRASGELFF.